The clone carrying this T cell receptor delta chain was seen many times. The antigen is undetermined. A single base is all that separates this from a far larger clone, so a read error is likely. The sample carries other DNA sequences with the same CDR3. TCRdb re-processed the multiplex PCR reads using CATT. The table has about 1,500 delta-chain clones, 1.5% to 2.5% seen once. Germline V gene sequence: CDR1 TSWWSYY, CDR2 QGS. The CDR3 has 19 residues. PBMCs from patients and controls supplied the genomic DNA for sequencing. The sample is drawn from a study of gamma delta lymphoproliferative disorders and STAT genes. Study findings and constraints: Patient gamma repertoires clustered apart from healthy controls; delta did not. Most major patient clonotypes were shared with at least one healthy donor.

V usage is TRDV1 and J usage is TRDJ1; TRDD3 matches at 9 bases. This TCR derives from a human donor in good health. The sequencing input was blood. CDR3 sequence (DNA): TGCGCTCTTGGGGCCCTTCCCGTTACTGGGGGACACTACACCGATAAACTCATCTTT. This codes for CALGALPVTGGHYTDKLIF.